What follows is one TCR beta chain and its context. Assignment of participants to cohorts was predicated upon participant-reported clinical history. The CDR3 spans 15 residues. Trimming stripped 6 bases from V and 2 bases from J, with 18 bases between. CDR1 SGHRS and CDR2 YFSETQ come from the germline V gene. The source of the sample is a study of blood T cell repertoires in COVID-19. The overall study: Some COVID-19 samples were acute and others convalescent; all came from the United States, Italy and Spain. The analysed material was cDNA or gDNA that came from T cells, B-cell-depleted T cells, or PBMCs.

Per the authors' pipeline: Reference gene primer amplification in the assay estimated nucleated cell counts. TCRdb's table, derived via immunoSEQ multiplex PCR, lists solely in-frame clones and lacks some. The D gene and trimming were derived from the DNA, and the V and J assignments and clone size from that table. This table has 200,000 to 250,000 clones, about 87% appearing once. The origin of this receptor is a man younger than 30 with acute COVID-19. This rearrangement joins TRBV5-1 to TRBJ2-7; a weak D match, TRBD1 (6 bases). Source material: PBMCs or T cells enriched from blood (not recorded which). CDR3 in amino acids: CASKDHADSPYEQYF. The CDR3 DNA is TGCGCCAGCAAGGACCACGCGGACAGTCCCTACGAGCAGTACTTC.